These 16 T cell receptor beta chains share one sample of origin, sequenced in a study of blood T cell repertoires in COVID-19. Method: immunoSEQ multiplex PCR; TCRdb's copy keeps in-frame clones and lacks some. The sample yields roughly 6,600 clones, about 88% seen once. The sample taken for sequencing was peripheral blood. The receptors were gathered from a human donor in a cohort sampled during active COVID-19. The donor label of this sample is uncertain.

The V gene is TRBV18, the J gene TRBJ2-2, with D possibly being TRBD2 (5 bases). The CDR3 is 14 amino acids. Germline loops: CDR1 KGHSH, CDR2 LQKENI. V lost 2 bases and J lost 7, with 11 bases in between. As DNA, the CDR3 is TGTGCCAGCTCACCAAGTTGGGAGAGCGGGGAGCTGTTTTTT. Translated: CASSPSWESGELFF.

The chain couples TRBV6-6 to TRBJ1-3; weak D call: TRBD1 (6 bases). Per the germline V gene, CDR1 is MNHNY and CDR2 is SVGAGI (reference sequence). This CDR3 contains 18 residues. Trimming shortened V by 5 bases and J by 0 bases, and 20 bases separated the two germline ends. For the CDR3, the DNA is TGTGCCAGCAGTCGAGACAGGCTTCGCATCAGCTCTGGAAACACCATATATTTT. Translation gives CASSRDRLRISSGNTIYF.

Comments on this clone: An end of the junction does not agree with germline; a read error may underlie this. J is TRBJ2-7 and V is TRBV7-3, with D possibly TRBD1 on 6 matching bases. Germline CDR1 and CDR2: SGHTA and FQGTGA. The CDR3 is 12 amino acids. The chain's CDR3 is CASSLMAGERYF. CDR3 nucleotide sequence: TGTGCCAGCAGCTTAATGGCAGGGGAGCGGTACTTC.

The rearrangement uses TRBV5-1 and TRBJ1-3; D is possibly TRBD1 (6 bases). Trimming took off 1 base at V and 8 bases at J, with 10 bases between the two ends. CDR1 is SGHRS, CDR2 YFSETQ, per germline. The CDR3 loop spans 13 amino acids. CDR3 sequence reads: CASSLTTGYTIYF. Written as DNA, the CDR3 is TGCGCCAGCAGCTTGACGACAGGATACACCATATATTTT.

The chain combines TRBV7-3 with TRBJ2-1; D remains ambiguous. Trimming pared 5 bases from V and 0 bases from J, leaving 11 bases between. CDR1 and CDR2 from the germline V gene are SGHTA and FQGTGA. This CDR3 has 15 residues. As DNA, the CDR3 is TGTGCCAGCAGCGCCTCCCCGAGCTCCTACAATGAGCAGTTCTTC. This translates into CASSASPSSYNEQFF. The full variable domain, rest sourced from reference TRBV7-3 and TRBJ2-1, is GAGVSQTPSNKVTEKGKYVELRCDPISGHTALYWYRQSLGQGPEFLIYFQGTGAADDSGLPNDRFFAVRPEGSVSTLKIQRTERGDSAVYLCASSASPSSYNEQFFGPGTRLTVL.

The chain links TRBV7-7 to TRBJ2-1; TRBD1 aligns across 8 bases. The trim removed 5 bases at V and 7 bases at J, leaving 16 bases unmatched. The CDR3 runs to 17 residues. Germline V gene data show CDR1 as SSHAT and CDR2 as FNYEAQ (reference sequence). DNA for the CDR3: TGTGCCAGCAGCCCGTACCGCCGGACAGGGATGGGGAATGAGCAGTTCTTC. Translation gives CASSPYRRTGMGNEQFF.

The chain uses TRBV12-3 or TRBV12-4 and TRBJ2-3, with 8 bases matching TRBD1. V trimming: 7 bases; J trimming: 6 bases; junction bases outside the gene matches: 6. This CDR3 is built from 13 residues. The CDR3 sequence: CASNPDRVDTQYF. The CDR3 DNA reads TGTGCCAGCAACCCGGACAGGGTTGATACGCAGTATTTT.

The chain joins TRBV7-8 to TRBJ2-3, with 7 bases fitting TRBD2. The CDR3 totals 15 residues. The germline gives CDR1 SGHVS, CDR2 FQNEAQ. With 5 bases clipped from V and 3 bases from J, the junction kept 8 bases outside the gene matches. CDR3 residues: CASSITGTTTDTQYF. The DNA of the CDR3 is TGTGCCAGCAGCATTACCGGGACTACTACAGATACGCAGTATTTT.

The V gene is TRBV27, the J gene TRBJ1-6; a weak D match, TRBD1 (6 bases). The CDR3 runs 14 residues. V was cut by 2 bases and J by 10 bases, with 12 bases left in between. Germline values: CDR1 MNHEY, CDR2 SMNVEV (reference sequence). The CDR3 sequence is CASSLAGARSPLHF. Written as DNA, the CDR3 is TGTGCCAGCAGTTTAGCAGGGGCTAGGTCACCCCTCCACTTT.

The rearrangement joins TRBV18 to TRBJ1-5; D call uncertain. The V end was cut by 2 bases, the J end by 4 bases, with 6 bases between. The CDR3 extends over 13 amino acids. Germline V CDR1 and CDR2: KGHSH, LQKENI. CDR3 protein: CASSPVSNQPQHF. The CDR3 DNA sequence: TGTGCCAGCTCACCAGTGTCGAATCAGCCCCAGCATTTT.

The chain combines TRBV12-3 or TRBV12-4 with TRBJ2-7, with TRBD2 as a possible D gene (5 bases). Trimming cost V 6 bases and J 2 bases, with 11 bases left between them. This CDR3 region has 13 residues. For the CDR3, the DNA is TGTGCCAGCAGACGGACGGGAACCTACGAGCAGTACTTC. This translates into CASRRTGTYEQYF.

V is TRBV7-2 and J is TRBJ1-2; weak D call: TRBD1 (5 bases). The CDR3 totals 14 residues. V lost 0 bases, J lost 2 bases, and 7 bases lay in between. CDR1 and CDR2 (germline): SGHTA, FQGNSA. The DNA for the CDR3 is TGTGCCAGCAGCTTAGCACAGGCCAACTATGGCTACACCTTC. Translated: CASSLAQANYGYTF.

The V call is TRBV10-2, the J call TRBJ2-3; the D is unclear. The CDR3 totals 15 residues. The germline V gene encodes CDR1 WSHSY and CDR2 SAAADI. Trimming took 7 bases from V and 0 from J, leaving 14 bases between them. The CDR3 protein is CASKESPTSTDTQYF. For the CDR3, the DNA is TGCGCCAGCAAGGAGTCACCGACTAGCACAGATACGCAGTATTTT.

The chain combines TRBV19 with TRBJ1-3; D unresolved. V was clipped by 5 bases and J by 0 bases, with 11 bases between them. The CDR3 is 15 residues long. Germline-derived CDR1 and CDR2 are LNHDA and SQIVND (reference sequence). The CDR3 protein is CASSPGLFSGNTIYF. In nucleotides, the CDR3 is TGTGCCAGTAGTCCGGGTCTTTTCTCTGGAAACACCATATATTTT.

The chain uses TRBV5-5 and TRBJ2-5; D is possibly TRBD2 (5 bases). V lost 0 bases and J 7 bases, leaving 7 bases between the germline ends. CDR1 is SGHKS, CDR2 YYEKEE, per germline (reference sequence). This CDR3 comprises 12 residues. The CDR3 reads CASSLVRGTQYF. The CDR3 nucleotides are TGTGCCAGCAGCTTGGTACGGGGGACCCAGTACTTC.

This chain connects TRBV9 to TRBJ2-7, with TRBD1 matching 8 bases. Trimming removed 0 bases from V and 6 bases from J; junction bases left unmatched: 11. The CDR3 contains 16 residues. In germline, CDR1 is SGDLS, CDR2 YYNGEE. The CDR3 coding sequence is TGTGCCAGCAGCGTAGTGCAGGGGGCGACTCTCCTCGAGCAGTACTTC. This sequence encodes CASSVVQGATLLEQYF. Using reference TRBV9 and TRBJ2-7 for the parts outside the CDR3, the full variable domain is DSGVTQTPKHLITATGQRVTLRCSPRSGDLSVYWYQQSLDQGLQFLIQYYNGEERAKGNILERFSAQQFPDLHSELNLSSLELGDSALYFCASSVVQGATLLEQYFGPGTRLTVT.